Listed here is a single T cell receptor (beta chain). What it binds is unknown. Study results and caveats: Whole repertoires were not studied in the larger cohort, only one V-J beta rearrangement. Tumor memory CD4+ T cell TCR gene usage was found to cluster with blood and lymph node memory CD4+ cells and with lymph node naive CD4+ cells.

From germline, CDR1 is KGHDR and CDR2 SFDVKD. The CDR3 length is 14 residues. Deletions cut 4 bases from V and 2 bases from J, with 10 bases between. One entry per CDR3 protein, called by TCRdb with MiXCR from the 5' RACE reads. Of about 9,100 distinct CDR3 sequences in the sample, 60% were seen once. The sequence derives from a female donor with breast cancer. The rearrangement links TRBV24-1 to TRBJ1-2, with D possibly TRBD1 on 6 matching bases. The sequencing input was tumor-infiltrating memory CD4+ T cells sorted from the breast tumor. Indicated subset: memory CD4+ T cells, CD4+CD45RO+CD25-. The CDR3 bases are TGTGCCACCAGTGACCCAACAGGGAACTATGGCTACACCTTC. Its protein is CATSDPTGNYGYTF.